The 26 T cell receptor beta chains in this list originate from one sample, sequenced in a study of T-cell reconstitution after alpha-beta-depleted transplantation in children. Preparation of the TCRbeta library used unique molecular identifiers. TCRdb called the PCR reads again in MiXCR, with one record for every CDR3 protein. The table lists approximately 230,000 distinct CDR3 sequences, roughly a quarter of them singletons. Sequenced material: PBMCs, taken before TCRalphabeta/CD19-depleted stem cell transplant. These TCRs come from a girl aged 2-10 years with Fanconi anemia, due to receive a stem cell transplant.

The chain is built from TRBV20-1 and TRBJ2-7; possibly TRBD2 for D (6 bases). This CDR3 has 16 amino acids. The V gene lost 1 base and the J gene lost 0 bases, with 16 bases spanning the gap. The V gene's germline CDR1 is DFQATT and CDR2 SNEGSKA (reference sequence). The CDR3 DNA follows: TGCAGTGCTAGAGCGAGTTCGGGACTGGGCTCCTACGAGCAGTACTTC. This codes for CSARASSGLGSYEQYF.

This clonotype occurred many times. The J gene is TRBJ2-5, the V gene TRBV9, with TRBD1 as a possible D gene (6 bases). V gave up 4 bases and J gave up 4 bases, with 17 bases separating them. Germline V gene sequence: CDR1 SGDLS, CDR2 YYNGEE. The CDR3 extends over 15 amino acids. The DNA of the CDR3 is TGTGCCAGCAGCCCGACCCCGGGACAAGGAGAGACCCAGTACTTC. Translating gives CASSPTPGQGETQYF.

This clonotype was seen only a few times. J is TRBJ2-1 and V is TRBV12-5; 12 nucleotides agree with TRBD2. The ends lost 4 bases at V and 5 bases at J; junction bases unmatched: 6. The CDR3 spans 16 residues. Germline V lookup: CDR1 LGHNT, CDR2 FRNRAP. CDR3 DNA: TGTGCTAGTGGTTCCAAACTAGCGGGGGGAAACAATGAGCAGTTCTTC. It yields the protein CASGSKLAGGNNEQFF.

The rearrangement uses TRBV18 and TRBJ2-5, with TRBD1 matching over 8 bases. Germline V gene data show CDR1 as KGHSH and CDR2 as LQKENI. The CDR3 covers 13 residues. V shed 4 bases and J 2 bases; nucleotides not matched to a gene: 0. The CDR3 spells CASSHRGQETQYF. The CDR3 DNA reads TGTGCCAGCTCACACAGGGGGCAAGAGACCCAGTACTTC.

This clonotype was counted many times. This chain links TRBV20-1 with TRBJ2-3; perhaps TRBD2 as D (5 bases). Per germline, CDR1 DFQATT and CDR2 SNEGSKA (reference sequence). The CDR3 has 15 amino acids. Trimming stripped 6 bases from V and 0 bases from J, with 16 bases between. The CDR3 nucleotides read TGCAGTGCCCACAATCCCCGGACTAGCACAGATACGCAGTATTTT. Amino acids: CSAHNPRTSTDTQYF.

CDR3 sequence reads: CSARTSGSSKYEQYF. CDR3 nucleotides: TGCAGTGCTCGGACTAGCGGGAGTTCAAAGTACGAGCAGTACTTC. This chain joins TRBV20-1 and TRBJ2-7, with 13 positions matching TRBD2. Per germline, CDR1 DFQATT and CDR2 SNEGSKA (reference sequence). Trimming took 5 bases from V and 4 from J; bases not matched to a gene: 8. CDR3 length: 15 amino acids.

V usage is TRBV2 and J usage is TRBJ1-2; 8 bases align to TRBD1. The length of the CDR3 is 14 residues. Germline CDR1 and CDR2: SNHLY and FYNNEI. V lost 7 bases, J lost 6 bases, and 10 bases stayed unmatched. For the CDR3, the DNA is TGTGCCAGCACCCTAGACAGGGGCAATCATGGCTACACCTTC. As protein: CASTLDRGNHGYTF.

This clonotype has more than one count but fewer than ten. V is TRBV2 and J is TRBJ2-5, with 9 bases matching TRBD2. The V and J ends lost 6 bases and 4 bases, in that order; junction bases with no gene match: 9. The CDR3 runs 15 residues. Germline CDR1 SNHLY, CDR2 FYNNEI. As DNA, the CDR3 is TGTGCCAGCAGCGCGAGGCTAGCGGGACGAGAGACCCAGTACTTC. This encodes CASSARLAGRETQYF. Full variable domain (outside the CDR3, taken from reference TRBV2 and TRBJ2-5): EPEVTQTPSHQVTQMGQEVILRCVPISNHLYFYWYRQILGQKVEFLVSFYNNEISEKSEIFDDQFSVERPDGSNFTLKIRSTKLEDSAMYFCASSARLAGRETQYFGPGTRLLVL.

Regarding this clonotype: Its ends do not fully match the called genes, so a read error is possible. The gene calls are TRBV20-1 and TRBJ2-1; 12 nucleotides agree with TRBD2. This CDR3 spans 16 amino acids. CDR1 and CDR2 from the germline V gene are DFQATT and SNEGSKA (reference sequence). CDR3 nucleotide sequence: TGCTGTGCCGAGACGACTAGCGGGGGCCGAGGCTTTGAGCAGTTCTTC. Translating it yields CCAETTSGGRGFEQFF.

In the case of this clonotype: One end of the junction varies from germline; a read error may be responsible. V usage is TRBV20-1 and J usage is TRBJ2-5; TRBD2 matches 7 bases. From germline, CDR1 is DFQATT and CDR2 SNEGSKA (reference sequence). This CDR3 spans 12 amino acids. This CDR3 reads CSARDSRTRFNF. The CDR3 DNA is TGCAGTGCTAGAGATTCGCGGACTAGGTTTAACTTC.

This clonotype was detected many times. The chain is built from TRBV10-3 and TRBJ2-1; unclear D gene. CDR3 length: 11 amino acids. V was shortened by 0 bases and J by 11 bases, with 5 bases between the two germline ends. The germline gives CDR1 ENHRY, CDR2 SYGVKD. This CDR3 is CAISESEKQFF. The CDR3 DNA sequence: TGTGCCATCAGTGAGTCCGAGAAGCAGTTCTTC.

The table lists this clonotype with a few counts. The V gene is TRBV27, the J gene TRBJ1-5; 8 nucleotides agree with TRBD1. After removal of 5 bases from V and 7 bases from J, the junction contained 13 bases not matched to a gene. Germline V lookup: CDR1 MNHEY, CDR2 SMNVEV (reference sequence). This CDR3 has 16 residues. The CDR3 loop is CASSPSTGELWQPQHF. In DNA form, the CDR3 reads TGTGCCAGCAGTCCATCGACAGGGGAGTTATGGCAGCCCCAGCATTTT.

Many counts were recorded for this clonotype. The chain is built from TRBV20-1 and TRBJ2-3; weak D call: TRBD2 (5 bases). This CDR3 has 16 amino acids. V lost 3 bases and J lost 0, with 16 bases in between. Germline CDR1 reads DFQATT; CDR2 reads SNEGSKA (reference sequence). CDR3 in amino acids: CSASHIGERSTDTQYF. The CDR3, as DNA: TGCAGTGCTAGTCACATCGGGGAGCGTAGCACAGATACGCAGTATTTT.

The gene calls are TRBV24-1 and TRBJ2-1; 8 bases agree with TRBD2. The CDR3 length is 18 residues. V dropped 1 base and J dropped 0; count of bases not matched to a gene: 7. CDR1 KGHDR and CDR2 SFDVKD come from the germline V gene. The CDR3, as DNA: TGTGCCACCAGTGATTTCCGACCCAGCGGGAGCTCCTACAATGAGCAGTTCTTC. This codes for CATSDFRPSGSSYNEQFF.

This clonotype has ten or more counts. CDR3 region: CAIRGQSGTDTQYF. The CDR3 bases are TGTGCCATCAGGGGACAGTCGGGCACAGATACGCAGTATTTT. V is TRBV10-3 and J is TRBJ2-3; TRBD1 matches 7 bases. The CDR3 runs 14 residues. Per germline, CDR1 ENHRY and CDR2 SYGVKD. The junction had 4 bases not matched to a gene; V was cut back by 6 bases and J by 1 base.

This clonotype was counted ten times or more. CDR3 in amino acids: CASSFGSLYEQYF. The CDR3 DNA reads TGTGCCAGCAGTTTCGGCTCTTTATACGAGCAGTACTTC. V usage is TRBV12-3 or TRBV12-4 and J usage is TRBJ2-7; no firm D call. With 3 bases removed from V and 4 bases from J, the gap between germline ends came to 10 bases. The CDR3 is 13 residues long.

The DNA of the CDR3 is TGTGCCAGCAGTTTCGACGGGGGCCCCACCGGGGAGCTGTTTTTT. Translating it yields CASSFDGGPTGELFF. The J gene is TRBJ2-2, the V gene TRBV6-2 or TRBV6-3; perhaps D is TRBD1 or TRBD2 (6 bases each). The germline gives CDR1 MNHEY, CDR2 SVGEGT. The CDR3 has 15 residues. V was cut by 4 bases and J by 4 bases, with 13 bases left in between.

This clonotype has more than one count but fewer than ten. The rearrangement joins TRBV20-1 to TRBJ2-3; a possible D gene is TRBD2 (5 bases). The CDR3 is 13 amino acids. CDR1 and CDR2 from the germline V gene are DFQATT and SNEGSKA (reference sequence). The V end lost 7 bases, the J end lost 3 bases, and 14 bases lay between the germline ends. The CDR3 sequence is CSGDGIGTDTQYF. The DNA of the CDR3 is TGCAGTGGAGACGGGATAGGGACAGATACGCAGTATTTT.

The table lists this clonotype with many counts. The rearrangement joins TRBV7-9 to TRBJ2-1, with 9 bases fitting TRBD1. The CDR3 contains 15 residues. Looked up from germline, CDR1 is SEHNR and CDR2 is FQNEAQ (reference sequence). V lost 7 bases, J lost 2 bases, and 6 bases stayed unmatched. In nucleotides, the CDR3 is TGTGCCAGCAATCCTAGACAGGGGGCCTACAATGAGCAGTTCTTC. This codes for CASNPRQGAYNEQFF.

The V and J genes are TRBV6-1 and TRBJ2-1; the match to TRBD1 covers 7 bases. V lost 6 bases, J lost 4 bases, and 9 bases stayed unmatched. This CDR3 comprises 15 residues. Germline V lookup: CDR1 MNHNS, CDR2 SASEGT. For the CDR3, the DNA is TGTGCCAGCAGACCCTCGACAGGGTTATACAATGAGCAGTTCTTC. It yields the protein CASRPSTGLYNEQFF.

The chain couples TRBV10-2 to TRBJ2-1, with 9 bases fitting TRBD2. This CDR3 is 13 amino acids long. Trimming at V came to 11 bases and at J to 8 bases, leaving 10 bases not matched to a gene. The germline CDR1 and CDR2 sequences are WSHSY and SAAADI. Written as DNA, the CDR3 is TGCGCCGGGCTTCGCGGGAGGGGAGATGAGCAGTTCTTC. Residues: CAGLRGRGDEQFF.

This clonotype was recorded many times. The CDR3 loop is CASRPPGGAAFF. The CDR3 DNA reads as TGTGCCAGCAGACCACCTGGGGGGGCAGCTTTCTTT. The chain recombines TRBV6-5 with TRBJ1-1; TRBD1 is a possible D gene (6 bases). Germline CDR1 MNHEY, CDR2 SVGAGI. V dropped 6 bases and J dropped 10 bases, with 15 bases sitting between them. This CDR3 is 12 amino acids long.

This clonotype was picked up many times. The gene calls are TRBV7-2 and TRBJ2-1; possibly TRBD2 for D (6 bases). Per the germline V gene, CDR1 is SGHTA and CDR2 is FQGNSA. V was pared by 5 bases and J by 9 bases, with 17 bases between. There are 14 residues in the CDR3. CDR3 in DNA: TGTGCCAGCAGCCGCTTGATTGGGAGGAGTGAGCAGTTCTTC. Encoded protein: CASSRLIGRSEQFF. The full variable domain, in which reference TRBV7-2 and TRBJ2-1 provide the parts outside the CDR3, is GAGVSQSPSNKVTEKGKDVELRCDPISGHTALYWYRQSLGQGLEFLIYFQGNSAPDKSGLPSDRFSAERTGGSVSTLTIQRTQQEDSAVYLCASSRLIGRSEQFFGPGTRLTVL.

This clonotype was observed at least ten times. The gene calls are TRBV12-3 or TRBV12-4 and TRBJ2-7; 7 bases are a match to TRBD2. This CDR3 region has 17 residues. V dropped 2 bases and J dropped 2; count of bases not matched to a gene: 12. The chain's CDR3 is CASSLSRVGGSTYEQYF. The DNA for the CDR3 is TGTGCCAGCAGTTTAAGTCGTGTAGGCGGGAGTACCTACGAGCAGTACTTC.

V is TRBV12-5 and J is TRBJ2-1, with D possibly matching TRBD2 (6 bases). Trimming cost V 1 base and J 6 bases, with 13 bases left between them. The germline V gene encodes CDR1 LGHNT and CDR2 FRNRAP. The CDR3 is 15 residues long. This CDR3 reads CASGLGGGRGNEQFF. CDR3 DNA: TGTGCTAGTGGTTTGGGGGGAGGTCGGGGCAATGAGCAGTTCTTC.

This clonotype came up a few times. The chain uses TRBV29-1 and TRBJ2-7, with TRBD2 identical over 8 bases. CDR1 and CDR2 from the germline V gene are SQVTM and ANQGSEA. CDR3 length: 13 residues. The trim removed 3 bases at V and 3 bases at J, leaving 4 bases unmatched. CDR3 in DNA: TGCAGCGTTGACGGGGGGGCATTCTACGAGCAGTACTTC. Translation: CSVDGGAFYEQYF.